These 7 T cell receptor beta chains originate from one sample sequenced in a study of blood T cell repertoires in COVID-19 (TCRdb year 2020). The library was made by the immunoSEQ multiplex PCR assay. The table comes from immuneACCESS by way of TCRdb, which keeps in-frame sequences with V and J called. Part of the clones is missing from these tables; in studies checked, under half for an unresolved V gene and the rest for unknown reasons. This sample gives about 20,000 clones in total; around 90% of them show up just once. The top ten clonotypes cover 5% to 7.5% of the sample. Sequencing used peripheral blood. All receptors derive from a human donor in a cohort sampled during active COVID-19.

CDR3 residues: CASGLAQGGDYTF. The CDR3 bases are TGTGCTAGTGGTTTGGCCCAGGGAGGGGACTACACCTTC. This sequence joins TRBV12-5 and TRBJ1-2; D possibly corresponds to TRBD1 (5 bases). The germline V gene encodes CDR1 LGHNT and CDR2 FRNRAP. The CDR3 sequence is 13 residues long. Trimming pared 1 base from V and 10 bases from J, leaving 13 bases between.

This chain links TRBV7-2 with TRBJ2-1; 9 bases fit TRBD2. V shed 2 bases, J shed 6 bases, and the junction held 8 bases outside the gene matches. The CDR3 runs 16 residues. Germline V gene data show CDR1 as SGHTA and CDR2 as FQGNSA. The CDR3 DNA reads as TGTGCCAGCAGCTTAAGGGCTAGCGGGGTTGGCAATGAGCAGTTCTTC. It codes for CASSLRASGVGNEQFF.

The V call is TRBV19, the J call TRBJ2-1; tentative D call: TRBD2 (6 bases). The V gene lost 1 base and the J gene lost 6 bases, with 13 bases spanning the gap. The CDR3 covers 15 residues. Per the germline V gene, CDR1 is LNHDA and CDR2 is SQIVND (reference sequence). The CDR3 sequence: CASSIGAGSPNEQFF. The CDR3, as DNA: TGTGCCAGTAGTATAGGTGCGGGATCACCCAATGAGCAGTTCTTC. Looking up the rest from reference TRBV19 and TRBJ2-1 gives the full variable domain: DGGITQSPKYLFRKEGQNVTLSCEQNLNHDAMYWYRQDPGQGLRLIYYSQIVNDFQKGDIAEGYSVSREKKESFPLTVTSAQKNPTAFYLCASSIGAGSPNEQFFGPGTRLTVL.

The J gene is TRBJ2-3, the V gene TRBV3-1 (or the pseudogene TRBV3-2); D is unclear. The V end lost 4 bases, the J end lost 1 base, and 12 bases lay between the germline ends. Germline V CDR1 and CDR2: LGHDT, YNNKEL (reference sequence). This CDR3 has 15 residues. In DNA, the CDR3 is TGTGCCAGCAGCCCCCGTGCCCGGGGCACAGATACGCAGTATTTT. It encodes CASSPRARGTDTQYF.

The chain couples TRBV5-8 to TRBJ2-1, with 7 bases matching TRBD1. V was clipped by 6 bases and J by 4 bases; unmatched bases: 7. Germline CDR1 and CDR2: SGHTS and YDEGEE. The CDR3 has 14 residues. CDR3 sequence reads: CASTRGQAYNEQFF. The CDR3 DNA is TGTGCCAGCACCCGAGGACAGGCGTACAATGAGCAGTTCTTC. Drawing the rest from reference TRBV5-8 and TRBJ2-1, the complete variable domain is EAGVTQSPTHLIKTRGQQATLRCSPISGHTSVYWYQQALGLGLQFLLWYDEGEERNRGNFPPRFSGRQFPNYSSELNVNALELEDSALYLCASTRGQAYNEQFFGPGTRLTVL.

The DNA for the CDR3 is TGTGCCAGCAGCCGGAACACTACGGGAGGCCGGGAGAGCTCCTATAATTCACCCCTCCACTTT. Its translation: CASSRNTTGGRESSYNSPLHF. The genes are TRBV21-1 and TRBJ1-6. TRBV21-1 is annotated as a pseudogene. The CDR3 covers 21 residues.

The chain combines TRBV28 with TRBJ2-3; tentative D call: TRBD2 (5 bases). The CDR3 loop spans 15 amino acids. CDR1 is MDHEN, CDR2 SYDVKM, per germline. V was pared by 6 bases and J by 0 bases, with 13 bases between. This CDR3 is CASSVVEASTDTQYF. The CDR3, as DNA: TGTGCCAGCAGCGTGGTGGAGGCTAGCACAGATACGCAGTATTTT.